Given below is one T cell receptor (beta chain) in context. Its antigen is undetermined. 60 Vbeta and 13 Jbeta primers were used in PCR. Assay used: immunoSEQ multiplex PCR; TCRdb lists only in-frame clones, some missing. Here the sample spans 150,000 to 200,000 clones, around 81% being singletons. This sample stems from a study of cytomegalovirus exposure and HLA in healthy donors. Study observations and caveats: Roughly even sequencing depth across donors was the assumption behind the presence/absence analyses. Common viral pathogens seemed to be connected with several of the most significant clusters, according to a later analysis. The HLA-A and HLA-B alleles of most subjects were reportedly predicted accurately from TCR beta sequences.

This TCR was sampled from a man younger than 30 in good health and CMV-seronegative. Material: PBMCs.

CDR3 residues: CSARGQYGYTF. The CDR3, as DNA: TGCAGTGCCAGGGGCCAGTATGGCTACACCTTC. V and J are TRBV20-1 and TRBJ1-2; TRBD1 is a possible D gene (6 bases). V lost 6 bases and J lost 5, with 10 bases in between. Germline assignment: CDR1 DFQATT and CDR2 SNEGSKA (reference sequence). The CDR3 is made up of 11 amino acids.